This T cell receptor beta chain was profiled in a study of memory CD4+ T cells and cytomegalovirus serostatus. Whole-study findings and limits: Of 164 reported CMV TCRbeta sequences, roughly 70 were found in memory CD4+ repertoires.

In the case of this clone: No antigen is known for it.

Single viable CD3+CD4+CD8-CD45RO+ cells were sorted as the memory CD4+ T cells. Serum IgG to CMV pp150, pp28, p38 and p52 defined serostatus. Original processing notes: After removing out-of-frame reads, 2 million to 2.5 million distinct TCRbeta sequences remained. Clones were read by immunoSEQ multiplex PCR, and TCRdb kept only the in-frame ones, dropping some. The V and J calls and clone size were taken over from that table, and D and trimming were inferred from the DNA. The sample has about 31,000 clones, about 75% seen once. The receptor's source is an adult in good health and CMV-seronegative. Some clones in this sample may be carry-over from other donors' samples. Source material: memory CD4+ T cells from blood.

The chain's CDR3 is CASSPRDEGGGGPYNEQFF. Written as DNA, the CDR3 is TGTGCCAGCAGCCCCCGGGACGAGGGGGGGGGTGGACCATACAATGAGCAGTTCTTC. The V gene is TRBV11-1, the J gene TRBJ2-1, with D perhaps TRBD2 (7 bases). The CDR3 is 19 residues long. V lost 5 bases and J lost 4, with 27 bases in between. Germline V gene sequence: CDR1 SGHAT, CDR2 FQDESV (reference sequence).